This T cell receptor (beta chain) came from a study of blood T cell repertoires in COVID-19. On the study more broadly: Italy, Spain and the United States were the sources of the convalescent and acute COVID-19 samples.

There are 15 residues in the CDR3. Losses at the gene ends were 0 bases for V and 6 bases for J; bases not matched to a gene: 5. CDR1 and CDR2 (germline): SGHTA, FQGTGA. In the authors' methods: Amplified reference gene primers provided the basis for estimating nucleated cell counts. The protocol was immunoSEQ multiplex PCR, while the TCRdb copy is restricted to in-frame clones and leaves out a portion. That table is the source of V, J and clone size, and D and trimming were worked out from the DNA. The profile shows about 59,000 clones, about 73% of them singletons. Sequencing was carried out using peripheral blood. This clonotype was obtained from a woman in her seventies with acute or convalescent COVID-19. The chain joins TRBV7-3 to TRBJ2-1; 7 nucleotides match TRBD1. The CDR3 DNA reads TGTGCCAGCAGCTTAACGAAAGGGGGCGGCAATGAGCAGTTCTTC. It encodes CASSLTKGGGNEQFF.